The 14 T cell receptor beta chains presented below share a single source sample, sequenced in a study of CD8+CD57+ T cells in acquired aplastic anemia. The study profiled TCR beta VDJ and CDR3 using genomic DNA as template. TCRdb ran MiXCR on the reads and lists one entry per CDR3 protein. The sample lists about 420,000 distinct CDR3 sequences; about 70% were seen once. Specimen: sorted CD4+, CD8+, or CD8+CD57+ T cells (not recorded which) from PBMCs. Receptors were obtained from a human donor in good health, serving as a control.

On this clonotype: One end of the junction does not line up with germline, which may come from a read error. V usage is TRBV7-9 and J usage is TRBJ1-6, with D unclear. CDR1 is SEHNR, CDR2 FQNEAQ, per germline (reference sequence). The CDR3 is made up of 14 amino acids. This CDR3 is CASSFGVRNEPLFF. CDR3 DNA: TGTGCCAGCAGCTTCGGGGTCCGCAATGAGCCCCTCTTCTTT.

This chain connects TRBV2 to TRBJ1-5; the match to TRBD1 covers 7 bases. This CDR3 comprises 15 residues. V gave up 4 bases and J gave up 5 bases; unmatched junction bases: 8. CDR1 and CDR2 (germline): SNHLY, FYNNEI. The CDR3 is CASSGEGAQYQPQHF. The DNA for the CDR3 is TGTGCCAGCAGTGGGGAGGGGGCGCAGTATCAGCCCCAGCATTTT.

This clonotype was seen a handful of times. V gene TRBV3-1 combines with J gene TRBJ2-5, with unresolved D. The germline V gene has CDR1 LGHDT and CDR2 YNNKEL (reference sequence). Trimming stripped 0 bases from V and 1 base from J, with 15 bases between. The CDR3 extends over 17 amino acids. The CDR3 protein is CASSQEFGRRLQETQYF. In DNA, the CDR3 is TGTGCCAGCAGCCAAGAGTTCGGGCGCAGACTCCAAGAGACCCAGTACTTC.

This clonotype was seen more than once but under ten times. The conserved phenylalanine or tryptophan is not found at the CDR3 terminus, so this likely reflects a read error. No DNA is shown, since the ends of the CDR3 on it are uncertain; the CDR3 is the one TCRdb lists. The CDR3 sequence is CASSLGGGG. The V and J genes are TRBV5-6 and TRBJ2-3; the tabulated D call, TRBD1, remains unverified against the DNA. The CDR3 spans 9 amino acids, including both terminal residues. Germline-derived CDR1 and CDR2 are SGHDT and YYEEEE.

This chain connects TRBV12-3 or TRBV12-4 to TRBJ2-5, with 11 bases identical to TRBD1. The length of the CDR3 is 15 residues. V was pared by 6 bases and J by 9 bases, with 12 bases of the junction left unmatched. The CDR3 sequence: CASRLGTGGDSPQYF. The CDR3 nucleotides read TGTGCCAGCAGACTCGGGACAGGGGGAGATTCACCCCAGTACTTC.

The V and J genes are TRBV20-1 and TRBJ2-5; D is unclear. The CDR3 has 14 amino acids. The V end lost 5 bases, the J end lost 6 bases, and 19 bases lay between the germline ends. Germline CDR1 is DFQATT and CDR2 is SNEGSKA (reference sequence). As DNA, the CDR3 is TGCAGTGCTCCATCCCTGCCCAGCCACAAGACCCAGTACTTC. Protein: CSAPSLPSHKTQYF.

This clonotype was detected many times. CDR3 in amino acids: CASSRQRDTEAFF. CDR3 coding DNA: TGTGCCAGCAGCCGTCAAAGAGACACTGAAGCTTTCTTT. This chain links TRBV3-1 with TRBJ1-1; D gene uncertain. The CDR3 is 13 amino acids. Per germline, CDR1 LGHDT and CDR2 YNNKEL (reference sequence). The ends were cut back, 4 bases at V and 3 bases at J, with 9 bases in the middle.

The rearrangement joins TRBV9 to TRBJ2-3; 7 bases fit TRBD2. V shed 4 bases and J 1 base; nucleotides not matched to a gene: 9. Germline CDR1 is SGDLS and CDR2 is YYNGEE. The CDR3 length is 16 residues. CDR3 DNA: TGTGCCAGCAGCCCAAGGTCGGGGGGAGGCACAGATACGCAGTATTTT. Protein product: CASSPRSGGGTDTQYF.

In its sample, this clonotype was seen many times. A read error may account for a junction end that differs from germline. The rearrangement joins TRBV4-3 to TRBJ2-3, with D maybe TRBD1 (5 bases). This CDR3 contains 16 residues. Looked up from germline, CDR1 is LGHNA and CDR2 is YSLEER. CDR3 nucleotides: TGTGCCAGCAGCCAAGATCAGGGTTTTAGCACAGATACGCAGTATTTT. It encodes CASSQDQGFSTDTQYF.

DNA of the CDR3: TGCAGTGCTAGAGGCTCTCTTGGACAGGGCTATGGCTACACCTTC. This gives the protein CSARGSLGQGYGYTF. The V gene is TRBV20-1, the J gene TRBJ1-2, with 8 bases fitting TRBD1. Germline V gene lookup returns CDR1 DFQATT and CDR2 SNEGSKA (reference sequence). The CDR3 has 15 amino acids. The V and J ends lost 1 base and 4 bases, in that order; junction bases with no gene match: 8.

The chain links TRBV7-2 to TRBJ2-5; a weak D match, TRBD1 (6 bases). The V gene lost 0 bases and the J gene lost 8 bases, with 22 bases spanning the gap. Germline CDR1 reads SGHTA; CDR2 reads FQGNSA. This CDR3 spans 17 amino acids. CDR3 region: CASSLAGQNTEAVTQYF. CDR3 nucleotides: TGTGCCAGCAGCTTAGCAGGACAGAACACTGAAGCCGTCACCCAGTACTTC.

With regard to this clonotype: The junction departs from germline at one end; a sequencing error may be responsible. V gene TRBV7-2 combines with J gene TRBJ2-5; a weak D match, TRBD1 (6 bases). CDR3 length equals 16 residues. Germline loops: CDR1 SGHTA, CDR2 FQGNSA. The CDR3 loop is CASSIRPGDSQPQQYF. The CDR3 DNA reads as TGCGCCAGCAGCATCCGCCCAGGGGATTCTCAGCCGCAGCAGTACTTC.

The genes are TRBV5-1 and TRBJ2-1, with 11 bases identical to TRBD2. V dropped 0 bases and J dropped 6; count of bases not matched to a gene: 2. The CDR3 spans 15 residues. The germline gives CDR1 SGHRS, CDR2 YFSETQ. DNA of the CDR3: TGCGCCAGCAGCTTGGGACTAGCGGGGAGCAATGAGCAGTTCTTC. Amino acids: CASSLGLAGSNEQFF. The variable domain in full, completed from reference TRBV5-1 and TRBJ2-1, reads KAGVTQTPRYLIKTRGQQVTLSCSPISGHRSVSWYQQTPGQGLQFLFEYFSETQRNKGNFPGRFSGRQFSNSRSEMNVSTLELGDSALYLCASSLGLAGSNEQFFGPGTRLTVL.

This rearrangement joins TRBV20-1 to TRBJ2-3; D is uncertain. The CDR3 consists of 14 residues. V was trimmed by 6 bases and J by 6 bases, leaving 19 bases between them. Germline CDR1 and CDR2: DFQATT and SNEGSKA (reference sequence). CDR3 coding DNA: TGCAGTGCAACAGTCTTGGACGTCCGCGATACGCAGTATTTT. Encoded protein: CSATVLDVRDTQYF.